Below, one T cell receptor (beta chain) is given with its context. This entry is derived from a study of blood T cell repertoires in COVID-19. Across the whole study: Material from acute and convalescent COVID-19 was sourced from the United States, Italy and Spain. PBMCs, B-cell-depleted T cells, or T cells provided the cDNA or gDNA that made up the material.

The V gene lost 3 bases and the J gene lost 0 bases, with 8 bases spanning the gap. CDR1 is KGHSH, CDR2 LQKENI, per germline. The CDR3 extends over 14 amino acids. In the original analysis: The authors estimated nucleated cell counts from reference gene primer amplification. The table came from immunoSEQ multiplex PCR; TCRdb's copy has only in-frame clones and leaves some out. V and J calls plus clone size are reproduced from that table; the DNA served to infer D and trimming. The sample holds some 23,000 clones, 75% to 95% seen once. This chain uses TRBV18 with TRBJ2-5; D unclear. Sequenced: peripheral blood. This clonotype was sampled from a human donor in a cohort sampled during active COVID-19. In DNA, the CDR3 is TGTGCCAGCTCACCCCGTAACAACCAAGAGACCCAGTACTTC. Protein sequence: CASSPRNNQETQYF. Looking up the rest from reference TRBV18 and TRBJ2-5 gives the full variable domain: NAGVMQNPRHLVRRRGQEARLRCSPMKGHSHVYWYRQLPEEGLKFMVYLQKENIIDESGMPKERFSAEFPKEGPSILRIQQVVRGDSAAYFCASSPRNNQETQYFGPGTRLLVL.